This T cell receptor beta chain was obtained from a study of identical twins. Study-wide findings and caveats: Weaker excess twin sharing was observed in beta out-of-frame sequences.

There are many counts of this clonotype. Its antigen is still unknown. This CDR3 contains 14 residues. Trimming took 4 bases from V and 2 from J; bases not matched to a gene: 2. CDR1 and CDR2 from the germline V gene are ENHRY and SYGVKD. Template switching, a step in the protocol, added a universal primer site, and cDNA carried unique molecular identifiers. TCRdb fed the 5' RACE reads into MiXCR, producing one record per CDR3 protein. The table shows approximately 410,000 distinct CDR3 sequences, with approximately 17% occurring only once. The receptor comes from a middle-aged man in good health. The sequencing sample was made of naive T cells sorted from blood. The chain joins TRBV10-3 to TRBJ1-5; the match to TRBD1 covers 7 bases. The CDR3 nucleotides read TGTGCCATCAGTGTTCAGGGGGGCAATCAGCCCCAGCATTTT. The encoded protein is CAISVQGGNQPQHF.